This TCR beta chain was recorded in a study of cytomegalovirus exposure and HLA in healthy donors. PCR used 60 Vbeta primers and 13 Jbeta primers. Measured with immunoSEQ multiplex PCR; TCRdb has only the in-frame clones, and not every one. Among about 170,000 clones, about three quarters were seen once, and the ten largest hold around 0.96%. The sample consisted of PBMCs. The receptor was derived from a woman aged 45 to 65 in good health and CMV-seropositive.

CDR3 in amino acids: CASSLSGGDETEAFF. The DNA of the CDR3 is TGTGCCAGCAGCTTATCTGGGGGGGATGAGACTGAAGCTTTCTTT. The gene calls are TRBV7-9 and TRBJ1-1, with D maybe TRBD1 (5 bases). V shed 2 bases and J shed 5 bases, with 15 bases lying between them. Germline-derived CDR1 and CDR2 are SEHNR and FQNEAQ (reference sequence). The CDR3 consists of 15 residues.